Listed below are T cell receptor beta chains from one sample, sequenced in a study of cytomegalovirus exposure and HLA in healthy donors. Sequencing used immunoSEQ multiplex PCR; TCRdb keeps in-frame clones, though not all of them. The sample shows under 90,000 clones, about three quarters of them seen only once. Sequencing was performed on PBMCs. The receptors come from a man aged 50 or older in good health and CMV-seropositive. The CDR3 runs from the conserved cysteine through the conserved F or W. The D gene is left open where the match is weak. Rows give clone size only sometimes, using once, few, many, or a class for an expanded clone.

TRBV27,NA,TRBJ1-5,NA,TGTGCCAGCAGGCCGACCACAGGTAGCAATCAGCCCCAGCATTTT,CASRPTTGSNQPQHF
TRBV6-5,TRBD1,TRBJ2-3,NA,TGTGCCAGCACTATACAGGGGACAGATACGCAGTATTTT,CASTIQGTDTQYF
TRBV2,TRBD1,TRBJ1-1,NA,TGTGCCAGCAGATACGAAAGGGACAGGCTTGCTTTCTTT,CASRYERDRLAFF
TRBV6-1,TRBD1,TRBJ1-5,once,TGTGCCAGCAGAGTCAAGACAGGGTATCAGCCCCAGCATTTT,CASRVKTGYQPQHF
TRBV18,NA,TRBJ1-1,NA,TGTGCCACCGTACCCAGGACTTCTTCGGGGGAGAACACTGAAGCTTTCTTT,CATVPRTSSGENTEAFF
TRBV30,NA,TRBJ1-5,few,TGTGCCTGGAGTGCACAGGTCGGCAATCAGCCCCAGCATTTT,CAWSAQVGNQPQHF
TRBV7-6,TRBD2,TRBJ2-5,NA,TGTGCCAGCAGCTTTAATAGCGGGGGGGACCAAGAGACCCAGTACTTC,CASSFNSGGDQETQYF
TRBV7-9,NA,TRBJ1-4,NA,TGTGCCAGCAGCTTAGCGAGGGCAGGCGAAGAAAAACTGTTTTTT,CASSLARAGEEKLFF
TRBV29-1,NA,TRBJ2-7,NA,TGCAGCGTCCACGGACAGAAGTCCTACGAGCAGTACTTC,CSVHGQKSYEQYF
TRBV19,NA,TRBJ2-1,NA,TGTGCCAGTAGCGCCTCTAGCGACCGAGAGGGGAATGAGCAGTTCTTC,CASSASSDREGNEQFF
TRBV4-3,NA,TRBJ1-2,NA,TGCGCCAGCAGCCAAGACCGGGGGTTTAACTATGGCTACACCTTC,CASSQDRGFNYGYTF
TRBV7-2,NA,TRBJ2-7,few,TGTGCCAGCAGCTTTGGGGGGGCTGGGGATCGCGAGCAGTACTTC,CASSFGGAGDREQYF
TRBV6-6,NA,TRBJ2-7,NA,TGTGCCAGCAGTTACTCCTTCGGGGTCGAGCAGTACTTC,CASSYSFGVEQYF
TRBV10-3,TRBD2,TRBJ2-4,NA,TGTGCCATCAGGCCTTCTAGCGGGAGTCAAGACAGTCAGTACTTC,CAIRPSSGSQDSQYF
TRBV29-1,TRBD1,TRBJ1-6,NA,TGCAGCGTTCGACAGGGGACGTCCTATAATTCACCCCTCCACTTT,CSVRQGTSYNSPLHF
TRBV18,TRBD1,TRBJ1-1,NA,TGTGCCAGCTCACCTCCCATCGGGACAGGGCAGAACACTGAAGCTTTCTTT,CASSPPIGTGQNTEAFF
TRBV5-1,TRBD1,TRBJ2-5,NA,TGCGCCAGCAGCTTGACAGGGGGCAGCGCGGAGACCCAGTACTTC,CASSLTGGSAETQYF
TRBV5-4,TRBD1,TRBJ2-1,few,TGTGCCAGCAGGCCTTCCGGGACAGAGGAGTTCTTC,CASRPSGTEEFF
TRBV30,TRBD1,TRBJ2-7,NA,TGTGCCGGACAGGGGGGAGAATACGAGCAGTACTTC,CAGQGGEYEQYF
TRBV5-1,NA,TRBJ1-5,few,TGCGCCAGCAGCTTGGGAGGGATTAGCAATCAGCCCCAGCATTTT,CASSLGGISNQPQHF
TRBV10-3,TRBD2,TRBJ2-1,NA,TGTGCCATCAGCCCTAGCGGGAACTCCTACAATGAGCAGTTCTTC,CAISPSGNSYNEQFF
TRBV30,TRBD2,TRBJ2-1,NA,TGTGCCTGGAGTGGCCTAGCGGGAGTAGGTGAGCAGTTCTTC,CAWSGLAGVGEQFF
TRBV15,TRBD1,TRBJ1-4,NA,TGTGCCACCAGCAAAACTTCGGGACAGGGGAATGAAAAACTGTTTTTT,CATSKTSGQGNEKLFF
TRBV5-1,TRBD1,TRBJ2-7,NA,TGCGCCAGCAGCTCTAGACAGGGCGGTGAGCAGTACTTC,CASSSRQGGEQYF
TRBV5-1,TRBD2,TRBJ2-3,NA,TGCGCCAGCATCGAGCGGGAGGGCACAGATACGCAGTATTTT,CASIEREGTDTQYF
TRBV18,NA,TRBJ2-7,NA,TGTGCCAGCTCACCACCCGGGACTTACTTGGGTGAGCAGTACTTC,CASSPPGTYLGEQYF
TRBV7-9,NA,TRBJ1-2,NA,TGTGCCAGCAGCTTGTCCAACTATGGCTACGCCTTC,CASSLSNYGYAF
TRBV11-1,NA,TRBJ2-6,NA,TGTGCCAGCAGCTTCCGCGGGGGCGCGGGCTCTGGGGCCAACGTCCTGACTTTC,CASSFRGGAGSGANVLTF
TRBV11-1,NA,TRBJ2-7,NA,TGTGCCAGCAGCTTAGCGCGTTCCGAGCAGTACTTC,CASSLARSEQYF
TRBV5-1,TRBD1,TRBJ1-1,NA,TGCGCCAGCAGCCCTTGGACAGGGGAGATGAACACTGAAGCTTTCTTT,CASSPWTGEMNTEAFF
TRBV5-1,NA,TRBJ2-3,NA,TGCGCCAGCAGCTTGCTCGGTATAGTACCAGATACGCAGTATTTT,CASSLLGIVPDTQYF
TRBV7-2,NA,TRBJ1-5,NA,TGTGCCAGCAGCTTAGTGGGGAGAGGGAAGAGCAATCAGCCCCAGCATTTT,CASSLVGRGKSNQPQHF
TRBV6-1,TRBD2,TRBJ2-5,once,TGTGCCGTCGGGGTAGGACTAGCGGGTCCAGAGACCCAGTACTTC,CAVGVGLAGPETQYF
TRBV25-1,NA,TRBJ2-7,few,TGTGCCATCCAAAGGGGTTCCTACGAGCAGTACTTC,CAIQRGSYEQYF
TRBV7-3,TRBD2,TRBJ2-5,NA,TGTGCCAGCAGCTCCTCGGTTAGCGGGAGTATGGAGACCCAGTACTTC,CASSSSVSGSMETQYF
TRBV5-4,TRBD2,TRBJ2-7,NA,TGTGCCAGCAGCGCAGGGACTAGCGGTGGCTACGAGCAGTACTTC,CASSAGTSGGYEQYF
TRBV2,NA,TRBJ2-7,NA,TGTGCCAGCAGTGAGCCAGGAGGGCGCCAGTACTTC,CASSEPGGRQYF
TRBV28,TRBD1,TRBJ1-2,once,TGTGCCAGCACTCCGGGACAGCTGTACTATGGCTACACCTTC,CASTPGQLYYGYTF
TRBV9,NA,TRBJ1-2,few,TGTGCCAGCAGTTACAGGGTTCGATTCTATGGCTACACCTTC,CASSYRVRFYGYTF
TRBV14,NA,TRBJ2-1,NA,TGTGCCAGCAGCGTACGAGCCGGGTCCTACAATGAGCAGTTCTTC,CASSVRAGSYNEQFF
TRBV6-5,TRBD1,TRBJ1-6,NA,TGTGCCAGCAGTTCGCAATGGACAGGGGCCGTGCATCCCCTCCACTTT,CASSSQWTGAVHPLHF
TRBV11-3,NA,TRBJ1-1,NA,TGTGCCAGCAGCTTATCCCCCCCACAGGTAGCCACTGAAGTTTTCTTT,CASSLSPPQVATEVFF
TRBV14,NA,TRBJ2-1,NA,TGTGCCAGCAGCCAAGTCCTCGGGGAGTCTGTGTTCTTC,CASSQVLGESVFF
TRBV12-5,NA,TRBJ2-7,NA,TGTGCTAGTGGTTCATACGAGCAGTACTTC,CASGSYEQYF
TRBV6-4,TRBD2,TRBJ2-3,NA,TGTGCCAGCAGCGTAGCGGGGGGCACAGATACGCAGTATTTT,CASSVAGGTDTQYF